This note documents a single T cell receptor beta chain sequence. Its antigen is undetermined. Germline CDR1 is LNHDA and CDR2 is SQIVND (reference sequence). The CDR3 spans 16 residues. The germline V and J ends were trimmed by 0 bases and 5 bases, with 14 bases remaining between them. Assay used: immunoSEQ multiplex PCR; TCRdb lists only in-frame clones, some missing. This table holds about 100,000 clones, more than 80% found once. This entry comes from a study of OX40 agonist ivuxolimab in advanced cancers. Overall study context: Patients were infused with ivuxolimab every 2 weeks at 0.01 to 10 mg/kg.

Autoimmune disease history or systemic immunosuppression barred patients. General study results and limits: In CD8+ T cells, expanded clones were on average more numerous than in CD4+. No antigen was identified for the clonally expanded peripheral T cells.

Sequencing was performed on CD4+ or CD8+ T cells sorted from blood, taken in a trial of the OX40 agonist ivuxolimab. The sequence was collected from an adult with an advanced solid tumor such as melanoma, head and neck, liver or kidney cancer. The V gene is TRBV19, the J gene TRBJ1-5, with D possibly matching TRBD1 (5 bases). The DNA for the CDR3 is TGTGCCAGTAGTATAGACCCCACAGGTATCCATCAGCCCCAGCATTTT. Translation gives CASSIDPTGIHQPQHF.